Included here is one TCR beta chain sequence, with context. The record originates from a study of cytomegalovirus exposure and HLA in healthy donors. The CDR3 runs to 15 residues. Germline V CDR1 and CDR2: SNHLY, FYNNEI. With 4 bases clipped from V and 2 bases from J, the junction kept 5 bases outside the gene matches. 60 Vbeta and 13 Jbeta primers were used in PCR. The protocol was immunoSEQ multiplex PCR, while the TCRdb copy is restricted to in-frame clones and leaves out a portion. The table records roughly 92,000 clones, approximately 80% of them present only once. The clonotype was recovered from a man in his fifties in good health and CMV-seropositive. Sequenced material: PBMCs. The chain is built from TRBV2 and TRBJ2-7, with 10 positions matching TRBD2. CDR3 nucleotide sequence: TGTGCCAGCAGTGTAGGACTAGCGGTGGCCTACGAGCAGTACTTC. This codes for CASSVGLAVAYEQYF.